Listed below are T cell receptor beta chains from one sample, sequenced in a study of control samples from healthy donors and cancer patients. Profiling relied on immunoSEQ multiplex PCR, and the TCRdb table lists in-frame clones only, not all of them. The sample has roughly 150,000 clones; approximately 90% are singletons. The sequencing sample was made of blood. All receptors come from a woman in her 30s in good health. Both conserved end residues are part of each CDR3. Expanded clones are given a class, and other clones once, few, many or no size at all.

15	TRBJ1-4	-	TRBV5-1	CASSNTNTGNEKLFF
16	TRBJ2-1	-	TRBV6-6	CASSYSWGQGGDEQFF
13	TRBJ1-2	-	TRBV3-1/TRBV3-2	CASSQAGDYGYTF
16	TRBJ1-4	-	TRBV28	CASSLSRQVGGEKLFF
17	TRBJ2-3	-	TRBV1	CTSSQRTSPVTTDTQYF
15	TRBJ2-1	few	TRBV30	CAWSQTSGDYNEQFF
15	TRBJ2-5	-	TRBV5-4	CASSLGSGPAGTQYF
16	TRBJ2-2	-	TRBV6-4	CASSEGTGANTGELFF
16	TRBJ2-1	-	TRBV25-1	CASSEDGGGIYNEQFF
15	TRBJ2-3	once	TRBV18	CASSPQGDFTDTQYF
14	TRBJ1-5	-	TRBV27	CASSTRFSNQPQHF
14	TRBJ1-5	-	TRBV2	CASIDRASNQPQHF
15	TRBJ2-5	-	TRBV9	CASSVSGSDQETQYF
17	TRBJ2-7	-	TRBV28	CASSLPLFEQDSYEQYF
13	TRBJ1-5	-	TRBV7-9	CATDRRGNQPQHF
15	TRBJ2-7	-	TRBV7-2	CASSGRLAGSYEQYF
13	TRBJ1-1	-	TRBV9	CASSVEGGAEAFF
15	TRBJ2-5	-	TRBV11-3	CASSLGRGTQETQYF
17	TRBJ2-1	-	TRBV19	CASSIVGGDLSYNEQFF
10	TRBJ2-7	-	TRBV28	CASSRLEQYF
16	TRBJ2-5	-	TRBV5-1	CASSLVWREMGETQYF
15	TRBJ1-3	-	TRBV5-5	CASSFVQGSGNTIYF
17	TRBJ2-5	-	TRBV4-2	CASSQRLAGGLPETQYF
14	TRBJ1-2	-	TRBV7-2	CASSKDRGHYGYTF
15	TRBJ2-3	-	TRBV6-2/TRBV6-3	CASSPANQGTDTQYF
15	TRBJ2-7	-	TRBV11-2	CASSATGLTSGEQYF
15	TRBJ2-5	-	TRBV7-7	CASSTWAAGQETQYF
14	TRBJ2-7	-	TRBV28	CASSFRDRGYEQYF
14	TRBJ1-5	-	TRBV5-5	CASSAGTGTQPQHF
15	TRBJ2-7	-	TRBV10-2	CASSPPTSGRDEQYF
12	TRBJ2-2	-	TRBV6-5	CASKPGTGELFF
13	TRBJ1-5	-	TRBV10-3	CAISDTTGQPQHF
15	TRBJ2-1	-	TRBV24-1	CATSDLPGRSNEQFF
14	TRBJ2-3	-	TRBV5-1	CASKGLAGTDTQYF
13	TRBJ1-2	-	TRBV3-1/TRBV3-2	CASSQDGPGAVTF
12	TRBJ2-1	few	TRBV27	CASSRPYNEQFF
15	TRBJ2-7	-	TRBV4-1	CASSQPGQGRNEQYF
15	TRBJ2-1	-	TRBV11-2	CASSSYLATYNEQFF
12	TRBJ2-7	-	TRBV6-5	CASSDLRGEQYF
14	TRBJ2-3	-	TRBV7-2	CASSLTSTTDTQYF
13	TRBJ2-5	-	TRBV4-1	CASSVPAEETQYF
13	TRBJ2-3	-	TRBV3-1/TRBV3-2	CASSQRGTDTQYF
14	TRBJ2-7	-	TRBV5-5	CASSLTGGPLEQYF
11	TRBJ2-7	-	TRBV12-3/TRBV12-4	CASSTSYEQYF
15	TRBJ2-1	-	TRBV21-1	CASSTPSLRLNEQFF
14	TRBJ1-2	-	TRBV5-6	CASSLVGPLGGYTF
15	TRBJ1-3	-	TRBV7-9	CASSPRGGFGNTIYF
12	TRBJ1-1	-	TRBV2	CASKGEYTEAFF
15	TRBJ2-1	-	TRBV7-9	CASSLGAIGGNEQFF